This entry is about one T cell receptor beta chain. Its target is unknown. This sample stems from a study of Ad26.COV2.S vaccination and SARS-CoV-2 variants. Study-level information: Participant was drawn from the COV1001 Ad26.COV2.S trial arm.

Study-level points and caveats: The breadth of spike-specific CD8+ and CD4+ T cell responses after vaccination was reportedly substantial.

The sample's treatment: some 20 received Ad26.COV2.S at low or high dose, single or two shots; several received placebo; per-sample allocation not given. Day 63 following the first vaccine or placebo injection was when the samples were taken. Here immunoSEQ multiplex PCR was the method, and the copy in TCRdb shows in-frame clones only, minus some. The data hold about 350,000 clones, with roughly 90% observed a single time. CDR3 length equals 15 residues. CDR1 and CDR2 from the germline V gene are SGHNT and YENEEA. Germline trimming cut 4 bases from V and 3 bases from J; bases unmatched to any gene: 3.

The V gene is TRBV11-3, the J gene TRBJ2-1; the match to TRBD2 covers 10 bases. The receptor's source is a person between 18 and 60 years old who received the Ad26.COV2.S COVID-19 vaccine or a placebo. The specimen was peripheral blood, collected in a trial of Ad26.COV2.S vaccine versus placebo. CDR3 coding DNA: TGTGCCAGCAGCTCCACTAGCGGGGACTACAATGAGCAGTTCTTC. This encodes CASSSTSGDYNEQFF. The full variable domain, in which reference TRBV11-3 and TRBJ2-1 provide the parts outside the CDR3, is EAGVVQSPRYKIIEKKQPVAFWCNPISGHNTLYWYLQNLGQGPELLIRYENEEAVDDSQLPKDRFSAERLKGVDSTLKIQPAELGDSAVYLCASSSTSGDYNEQFFGPGTRLTVL.